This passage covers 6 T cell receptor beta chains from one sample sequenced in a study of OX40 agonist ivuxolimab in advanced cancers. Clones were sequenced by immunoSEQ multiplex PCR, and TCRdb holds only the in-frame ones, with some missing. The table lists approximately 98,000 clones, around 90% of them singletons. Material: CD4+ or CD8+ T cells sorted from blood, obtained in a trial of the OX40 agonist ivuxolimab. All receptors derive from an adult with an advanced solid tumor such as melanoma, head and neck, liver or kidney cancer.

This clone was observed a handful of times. The chain's CDR3 is CASSYLGEGRNSPLHF. The CDR3 region has the DNA TGTGCCAGCAGTTACTTGGGTGAGGGGCGGAATTCACCCCTCCACTTT. This rearrangement joins TRBV6-6 to TRBJ1-6; maybe TRBD1 (5 bases). The CDR3 extends over 16 amino acids. V lost 1 base to trimming and J lost 7 bases, with 14 bases between them. Per germline, CDR1 MNHNY and CDR2 SVGAGI (reference sequence).

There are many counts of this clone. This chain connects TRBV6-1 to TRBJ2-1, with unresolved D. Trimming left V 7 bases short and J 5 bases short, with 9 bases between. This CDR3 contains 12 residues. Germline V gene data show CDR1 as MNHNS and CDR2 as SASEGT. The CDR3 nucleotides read TGTGCCAGCAAGCAGAGAGACAATGAGCAGTTCTTC. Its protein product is CASKQRDNEQFF.

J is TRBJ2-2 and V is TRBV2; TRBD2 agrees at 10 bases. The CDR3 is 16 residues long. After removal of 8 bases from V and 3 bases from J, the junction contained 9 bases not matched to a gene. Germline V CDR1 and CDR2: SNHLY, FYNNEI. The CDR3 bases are TGTGCCAGCGGGGAACTAGCGGGGACCTACACCGGGGAGCTGTTTTTT. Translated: CASGELAGTYTGELFF. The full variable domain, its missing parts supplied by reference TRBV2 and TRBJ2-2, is EPEVTQTPSHQVTQMGQEVILRCVPISNHLYFYWYRQILGQKVEFLVSFYNNEISEKSEIFDDQFSVERPDGSNFTLKIRSTKLEDSAMYFCASGELAGTYTGELFFGEGSRLTVL.

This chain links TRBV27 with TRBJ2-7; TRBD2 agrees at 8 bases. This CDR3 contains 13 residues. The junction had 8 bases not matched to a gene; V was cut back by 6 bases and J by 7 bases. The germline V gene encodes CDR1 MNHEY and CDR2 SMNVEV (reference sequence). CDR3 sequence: CASRKAGVWEQYF. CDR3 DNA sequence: TGTGCCAGCAGAAAAGCGGGAGTTTGGGAGCAGTACTTC.

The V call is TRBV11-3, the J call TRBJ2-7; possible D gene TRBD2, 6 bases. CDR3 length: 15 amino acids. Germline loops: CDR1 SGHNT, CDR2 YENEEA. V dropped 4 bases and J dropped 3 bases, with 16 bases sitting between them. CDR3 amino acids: CASSSGGLSVYEQYF. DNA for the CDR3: TGTGCCAGCAGCTCCGGGGGACTCTCGGTCTACGAGCAGTACTTC. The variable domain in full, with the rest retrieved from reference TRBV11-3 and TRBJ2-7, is EAGVVQSPRYKIIEKKQPVAFWCNPISGHNTLYWYLQNLGQGPELLIRYENEEAVDDSQLPKDRFSAERLKGVDSTLKIQPAELGDSAVYLCASSSGGLSVYEQYFGPGTRLTVT.

This CDR3 is CASSEVRGETQYF. The CDR3 nucleotides read TGTGCCAGCAGTGAAGTGAGGGGGGAGACCCAGTACTTC. The V gene is TRBV6-1, the J gene TRBJ2-5; a possible D gene is TRBD1 (6 bases). The CDR3 consists of 13 residues. Germline-derived CDR1 and CDR2 are MNHNS and SASEGT. The V end lost 1 base, the J end lost 5 bases, and 8 bases lay between the germline ends.